This T cell receptor beta chain was sequenced in a study of shared clonotypes between healthy human individuals. Study conclusions and caveats: The study's rarefaction showed incomplete sorted-subset sequencing despite large depth. Only blood samples were collected, and tissue repertoires likely differ.

With regard to this clone: Its antigen is unidentified.

The genomic DNA of each subset was split evenly across several immunoSEQ plates. Libraries were prepared by immunoSEQ multiplex PCR; TCRdb keeps only in-frame clonotypes and omits some of them. Of roughly 770,000 clones in the sample, approximately 96% were seen once. Terminally differentiated effector memory CD45RA+ cells were left out of the naive CD8 fraction, which was CD45RO-negative and positively selected for CCR7. Donors had no recently reported acute infections or vaccinations and were HIV-negative. This TCR was sampled from a man aged 30 to 45 in good health. Sequencing was carried out using naive CD8+ T cells sorted from blood.

The chain's CDR3 is CASRAGTGGPNEQFF. In DNA, the CDR3 is TGTGCCAGCCGCGCGGGGACGGGAGGGCCGAATGAGCAGTTCTTC. This chain links TRBV27 with TRBJ2-1, with 8 positions matching TRBD2. Looked up from germline, CDR1 is MNHEY and CDR2 is SMNVEV (reference sequence). After removal of 8 bases from V and 7 bases from J, the junction contained 13 bases not matched to a gene. The CDR3 runs 15 residues.